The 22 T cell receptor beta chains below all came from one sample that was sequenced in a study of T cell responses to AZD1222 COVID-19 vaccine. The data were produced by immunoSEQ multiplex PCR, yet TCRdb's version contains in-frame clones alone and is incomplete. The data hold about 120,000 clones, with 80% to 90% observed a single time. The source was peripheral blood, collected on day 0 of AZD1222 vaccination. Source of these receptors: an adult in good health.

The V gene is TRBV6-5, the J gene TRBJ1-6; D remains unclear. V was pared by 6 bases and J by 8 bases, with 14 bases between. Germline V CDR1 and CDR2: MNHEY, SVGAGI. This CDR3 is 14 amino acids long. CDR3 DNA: TGTGCCAGCAGCAAGATGGTTATGGATTCACCCCTCCACTTT. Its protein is CASSKMVMDSPLHF.

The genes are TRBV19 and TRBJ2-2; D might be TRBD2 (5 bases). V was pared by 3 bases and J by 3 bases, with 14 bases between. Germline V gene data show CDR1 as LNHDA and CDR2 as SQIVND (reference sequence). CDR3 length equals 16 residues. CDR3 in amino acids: CASSIRLTTDTGELFF. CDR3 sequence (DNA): TGTGCCAGTAGTATCCGGCTGACTACGGACACCGGGGAGCTGTTTTTT.

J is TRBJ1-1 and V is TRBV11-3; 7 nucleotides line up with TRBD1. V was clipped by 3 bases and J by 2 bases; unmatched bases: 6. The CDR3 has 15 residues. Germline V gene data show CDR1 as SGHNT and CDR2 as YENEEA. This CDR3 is CASSLRTGVNTEAFF. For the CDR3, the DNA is TGTGCCAGCAGCTTGCGTACAGGGGTAAACACTGAAGCTTTCTTT.

The CDR3: CASSLSGGGEALSYNEQFF. The DNA of the CDR3 is TGTGCCAGCAGCTTAAGTGGGGGCGGGGAAGCCCTCTCCTACAATGAGCAGTTCTTC. The rearrangement joins TRBV7-3 to TRBJ2-1; D is perhaps TRBD1 or TRBD2 (6 bases each). CDR3 length: 19 amino acids. V was cut by 1 base and J by 0 bases, with 19 bases left in between. The V gene's germline CDR1 is SGHTA and CDR2 FQGTGA.

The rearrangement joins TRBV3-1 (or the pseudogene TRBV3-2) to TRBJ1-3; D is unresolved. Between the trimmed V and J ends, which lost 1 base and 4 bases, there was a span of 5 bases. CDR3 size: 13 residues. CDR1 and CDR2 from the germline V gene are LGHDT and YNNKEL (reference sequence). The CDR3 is CASSQGSGNTIYF. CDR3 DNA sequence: TGTGCCAGCAGCCAAGGGTCGGGAAACACCATATATTTT.

The CDR3 protein is CASSSGGLGETQYF. CDR3 coding DNA: TGTGCCAGTAGTTCCGGGGGGCTAGGAGAGACCCAGTACTTC. The chain combines TRBV19 with TRBJ2-5; a weak D match, TRBD2 (7 bases). Germline CDR1 is LNHDA and CDR2 is SQIVND (reference sequence). This CDR3 has 14 amino acids. V was shortened by 5 bases and J by 4 bases, with 14 bases between the two germline ends.

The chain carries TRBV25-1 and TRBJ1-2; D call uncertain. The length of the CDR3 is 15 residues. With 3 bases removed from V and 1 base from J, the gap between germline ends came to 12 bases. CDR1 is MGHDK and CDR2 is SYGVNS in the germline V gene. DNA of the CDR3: TGTGCCAGCAGTGATAGAACAGACCTTAACTATGGCTACACCTTC. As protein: CASSDRTDLNYGYTF.

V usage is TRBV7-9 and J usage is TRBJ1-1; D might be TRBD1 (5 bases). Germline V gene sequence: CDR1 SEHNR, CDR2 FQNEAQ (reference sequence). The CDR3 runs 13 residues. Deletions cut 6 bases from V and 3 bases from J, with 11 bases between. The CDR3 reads CASRVWGDTEAFF. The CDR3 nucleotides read TGTGCCAGCAGGGTTTGGGGGGACACTGAAGCTTTCTTT.

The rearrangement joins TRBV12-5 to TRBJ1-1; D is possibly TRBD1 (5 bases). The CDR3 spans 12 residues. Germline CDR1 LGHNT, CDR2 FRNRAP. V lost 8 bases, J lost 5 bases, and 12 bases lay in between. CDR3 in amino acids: CASLRWGTEAFF. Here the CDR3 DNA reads TGTGCTAGTCTTAGGTGGGGGACTGAAGCTTTCTTT.

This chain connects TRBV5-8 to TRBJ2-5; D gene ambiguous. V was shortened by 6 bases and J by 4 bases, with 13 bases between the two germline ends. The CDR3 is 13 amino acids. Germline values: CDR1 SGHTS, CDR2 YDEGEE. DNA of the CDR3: TGTGCCAGCACTCTTCCTGGGGTAGAGACCCAGTACTTC. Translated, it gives CASTLPGVETQYF.

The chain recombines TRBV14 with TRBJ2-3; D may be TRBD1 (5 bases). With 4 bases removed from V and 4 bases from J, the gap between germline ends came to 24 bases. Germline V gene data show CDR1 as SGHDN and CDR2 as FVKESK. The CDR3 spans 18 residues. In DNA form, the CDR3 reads TGTGCCAGCAGCCCTTTAATCGTTAGGGGTCGGTCCGCAGATACGCAGTATTTT. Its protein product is CASSPLIVRGRSADTQYF.

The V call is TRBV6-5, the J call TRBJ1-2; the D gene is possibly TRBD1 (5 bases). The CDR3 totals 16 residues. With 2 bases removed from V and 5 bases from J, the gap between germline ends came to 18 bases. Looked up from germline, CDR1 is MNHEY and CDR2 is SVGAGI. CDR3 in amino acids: CASSYGIGAGGYGYTF. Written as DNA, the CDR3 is TGTGCCAGCAGTTACGGCATCGGGGCAGGAGGATATGGCTACACCTTC.

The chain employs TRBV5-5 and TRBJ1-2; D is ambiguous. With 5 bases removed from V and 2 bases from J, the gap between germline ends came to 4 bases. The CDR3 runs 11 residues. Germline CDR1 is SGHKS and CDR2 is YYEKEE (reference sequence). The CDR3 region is CASRQNYGYTF. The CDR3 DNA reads TGTGCCAGCAGGCAGAACTATGGCTACACCTTC.

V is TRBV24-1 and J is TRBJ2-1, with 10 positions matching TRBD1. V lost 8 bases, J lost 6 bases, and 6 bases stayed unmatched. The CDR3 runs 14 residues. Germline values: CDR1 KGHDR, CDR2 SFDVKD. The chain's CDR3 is CATTTGTGVNEQFF. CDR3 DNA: TGTGCCACCACCACCGGGACAGGGGTCAATGAGCAGTTCTTC.

CDR3 region: CASSSDSGRGGNEQFF. The CDR3 DNA reads TGTGCCAGCAGCTCGGATAGCGGGAGGGGAGGGAATGAGCAGTTCTTC. The chain links TRBV11-3 to TRBJ2-1; TRBD2 matches 11 bases. The CDR3 has 16 amino acids. The ends lost 4 bases at V and 7 bases at J; junction bases unmatched: 9. Germline loops: CDR1 SGHNT, CDR2 YENEEA.

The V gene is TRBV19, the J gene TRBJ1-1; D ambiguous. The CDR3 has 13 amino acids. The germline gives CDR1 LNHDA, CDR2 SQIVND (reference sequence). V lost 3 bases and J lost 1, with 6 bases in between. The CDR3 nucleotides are TGTGCCAGTAGTATGGTTTCGAACACTGAAGCTTTCTTT. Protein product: CASSMVSNTEAFF.

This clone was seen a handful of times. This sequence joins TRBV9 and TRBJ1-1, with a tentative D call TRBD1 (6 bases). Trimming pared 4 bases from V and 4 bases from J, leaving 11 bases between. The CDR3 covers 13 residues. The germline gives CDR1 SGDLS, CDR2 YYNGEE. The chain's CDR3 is CASSNTGFTEAFF. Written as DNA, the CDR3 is TGTGCCAGCAGCAATACAGGGTTCACTGAAGCTTTCTTT.

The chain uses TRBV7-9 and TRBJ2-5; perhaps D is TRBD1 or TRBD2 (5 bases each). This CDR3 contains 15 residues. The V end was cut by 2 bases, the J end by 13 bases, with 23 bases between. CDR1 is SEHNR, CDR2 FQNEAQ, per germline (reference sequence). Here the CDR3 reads CASSLNARGPYESYF. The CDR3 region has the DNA TGTGCCAGCAGCTTAAATGCTAGGGGACCCTATGAGTCGTACTTC.

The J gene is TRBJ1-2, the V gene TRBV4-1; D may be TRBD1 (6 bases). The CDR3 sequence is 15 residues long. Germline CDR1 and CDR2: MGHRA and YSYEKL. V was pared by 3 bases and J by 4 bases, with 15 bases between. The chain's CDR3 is CASSHGRQVSYGYTF. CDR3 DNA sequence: TGCGCCAGCAGCCACGGACGACAGGTCAGCTATGGCTACACCTTC.

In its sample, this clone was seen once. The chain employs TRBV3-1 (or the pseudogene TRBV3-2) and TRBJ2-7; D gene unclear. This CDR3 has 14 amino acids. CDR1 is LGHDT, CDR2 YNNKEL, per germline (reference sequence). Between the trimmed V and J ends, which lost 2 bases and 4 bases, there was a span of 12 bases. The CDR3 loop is CASSQISSTYEQYF. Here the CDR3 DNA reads TGTGCCAGCAGCCAAATCTCCTCAACATACGAGCAGTACTTC.

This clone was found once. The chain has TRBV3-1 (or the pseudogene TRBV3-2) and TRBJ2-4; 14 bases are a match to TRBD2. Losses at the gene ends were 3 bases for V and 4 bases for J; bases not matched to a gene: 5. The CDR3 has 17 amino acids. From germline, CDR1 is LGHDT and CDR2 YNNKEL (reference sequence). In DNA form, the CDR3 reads TGTGCCAGCAGCCAGGGACTAGCGGGGGCCAAAAAAAACATTCAGTACTTC. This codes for CASSQGLAGAKKNIQYF.

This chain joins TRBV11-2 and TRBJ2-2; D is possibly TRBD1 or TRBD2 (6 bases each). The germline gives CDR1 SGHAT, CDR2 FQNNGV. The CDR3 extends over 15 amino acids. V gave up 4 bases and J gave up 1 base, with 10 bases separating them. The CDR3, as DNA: TGTGCCAGCAGCTCGGGGGCCATGAACACCGGGGAGCTGTTTTTT. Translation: CASSSGAMNTGELFF.